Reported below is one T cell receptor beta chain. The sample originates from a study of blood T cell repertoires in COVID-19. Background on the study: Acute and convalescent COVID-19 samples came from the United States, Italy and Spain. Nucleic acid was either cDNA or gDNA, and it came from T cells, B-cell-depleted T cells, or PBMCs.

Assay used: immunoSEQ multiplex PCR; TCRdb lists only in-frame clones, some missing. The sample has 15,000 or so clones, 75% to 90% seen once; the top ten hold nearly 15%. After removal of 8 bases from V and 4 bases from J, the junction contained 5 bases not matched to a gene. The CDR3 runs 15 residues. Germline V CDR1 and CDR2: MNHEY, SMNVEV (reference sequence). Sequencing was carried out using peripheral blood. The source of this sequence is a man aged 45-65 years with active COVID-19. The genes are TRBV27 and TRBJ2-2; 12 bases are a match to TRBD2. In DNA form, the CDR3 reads TGTGCCAGCCGAGAACTAGCGGGAGGCACCGGGGAGCTGTTTTTT. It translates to CASRELAGGTGELFF.